These 14 T cell receptor beta chains share one sample of origin, sequenced in a study of blood T cell repertoires in COVID-19. Sequencing used immunoSEQ multiplex PCR; TCRdb keeps in-frame clones, though not all of them. The repertoire has around 140,000 clones, over 70% of them found once; the top ten carry 1.9%. The sample comprised peripheral blood. The receptors derive from a woman aged 60-75 years with acute or convalescent COVID-19.

The V and J genes are TRBV6-6 and TRBJ2-5; D is undetermined. Germline CDR1 and CDR2: MNHNY and SVGAGI (reference sequence). The CDR3 sequence is 12 residues long. Trimming stripped 2 bases from V and 3 bases from J, with 4 bases between. CDR3 coding DNA: TGTGCCAGCAGTTACGACAAAGAGACCCAGTACTTC. It specifies CASSYDKETQYF.

This clone was seen a few times. This chain connects TRBV15 to TRBJ1-4; D call uncertain. The CDR3 is made up of 14 amino acids. The germline V and J ends were trimmed by 0 bases and 7 bases, with 9 bases remaining between them. Per the germline V gene, CDR1 is LNHNV and CDR2 is YYDKDF (reference sequence). CDR3 in DNA: TGTGCCACCAGCAGAGAGCGCCATTTTGAAAAACTGTTTTTT. Its protein product is CATSRERHFEKLFF.

The gene calls are TRBV7-8 and TRBJ1-2; 10 positions match TRBD1. V gave up 4 bases and J gave up 13 bases; unmatched junction bases: 21. Germline V gene lookup returns CDR1 SGHVS and CDR2 FQNEAQ. This CDR3 has 17 amino acids. The CDR3 protein is CASSSDLSDRGLRFLTF. CDR3 DNA: TGTGCCAGCAGCTCGGATCTCTCGGACAGGGGGTTAAGGTTCCTCACCTTC.

The chain couples TRBV5-6 to TRBJ1-2, with D possibly being TRBD1 (6 bases). Germline CDR1 is SGHDT and CDR2 is YYEEEE. Trimming stripped 0 bases from V and 8 bases from J, with 17 bases between. The CDR3 covers 15 residues. CDR3 sequence: CASSLGNTGLEGYTF. The DNA of the CDR3 is TGTGCCAGCAGCTTGGGAAACACAGGGCTGGAGGGCTACACCTTC. The variable domain in full, completed from reference TRBV5-6 and TRBJ1-2, reads DAGVTQSPTHLIKTRGQQVTLRCSPKSGHDTVSWYQQALGQGPQFIFQYYEEEERQRGNFPDRFSGHQFPNYSSELNVNALLLGDSALYLCASSLGNTGLEGYTFGSGTRLTVV.

This chain connects TRBV3-1 (or the pseudogene TRBV3-2) to TRBJ1-2; tentatively, D is TRBD1 (5 bases). Germline assignment: CDR1 LGHDT and CDR2 YNNKEL (reference sequence). Deletions cut 4 bases from V and 8 bases from J, with 17 bases between. The CDR3 covers 14 residues. CDR3 in amino acids: CASSLGVRDEGYTF. DNA for the CDR3: TGTGCCAGCAGCCTAGGAGTCAGGGATGAAGGCTACACCTTC.

The V and J genes are TRBV27 and TRBJ2-1, with 10 bases matching TRBD2. Germline V lookup: CDR1 MNHEY, CDR2 SMNVEV (reference sequence). The CDR3 loop spans 17 amino acids. Trimming removed 3 bases from V and 8 bases from J; junction bases left unmatched: 13. The CDR3 reads CASSLPSLAGVWHEQFF. The CDR3, as DNA: TGTGCCAGCAGTTTGCCTTCTCTAGCGGGAGTCTGGCATGAGCAGTTCTTC.

This clone was counted a single time. The V gene is TRBV10-1, the J gene TRBJ2-2; D call uncertain. The germline V and J ends were trimmed by 2 bases and 5 bases, with 9 bases remaining between them. Looked up from germline, CDR1 is WNHNN and CDR2 is SYGVQD (reference sequence). This CDR3 comprises 14 residues. DNA of the CDR3: TGCGCCAGCAGTGAGGTACTACGGACCGGGGAGCTGTTTTTT. It is translated as CASSEVLRTGELFF.

The rearrangement uses TRBV5-4 and TRBJ2-3, with D possibly TRBD2 on 5 matching bases. Trimming pared 6 bases from V and 1 base from J, leaving 18 bases between. The germline gives CDR1 SGHNT, CDR2 YYREEE (reference sequence). The CDR3 loop spans 16 amino acids. CDR3 sequence: CASTPDTLGGTDTQYF. CDR3 coding DNA: TGTGCCAGCACCCCTGACACCCTGGGAGGCACAGATACGCAGTATTTT. The full variable domain, in which reference TRBV5-4 and TRBJ2-3 provide the parts outside the CDR3, is ETGVTQSPTHLIKTRGQQVTLRCSSQSGHNTVSWYQQALGQGPQFIFQYYREEENGRGNFPPRFSGLQFPNYSSELNVNALELDDSALYLCASTPDTLGGTDTQYFGPGTRLTVL.

The CDR3 region is CASRAGGAGEQYF. CDR3 DNA: TGTGCCAGCAGGGCAGGGGGCGCAGGGGAGCAGTACTTC. J is TRBJ2-7 and V is TRBV28, with 8 positions matching TRBD1. V shed 6 bases and J 7 bases; nucleotides not matched to a gene: 8. CDR1 is MDHEN, CDR2 SYDVKM, per germline. CDR3 length equals 13 residues.

The rearrangement links TRBV18 to TRBJ2-2, with TRBD1 matching 8 bases. CDR1 and CDR2 (germline): KGHSH, LQKENI. Unmatched junction bases numbered 2, after V lost 0 bases and J lost 2 bases. The CDR3 is 16 amino acids. For the CDR3, the DNA is TGTGCCAGCTCACCACCCAGGGGGCTAAACACCGGGGAGCTGTTTTTT. It is translated as CASSPPRGLNTGELFF.

This chain links TRBV15 with TRBJ2-2; maybe TRBD2 (7 bases). Germline V CDR1 and CDR2: LNHNV, YYDKDF (reference sequence). V lost 0 bases, J lost 6 bases, and 14 bases lay in between. The CDR3 totals 16 residues. This CDR3 is CATSRDRTGRAGELFF. The CDR3 region has the DNA TGTGCCACCAGCAGAGATAGAACAGGGAGGGCCGGGGAGCTGTTTTTT.

The chain uses TRBV6-1 and TRBJ2-7; possibly TRBD2 for D (6 bases). In germline, CDR1 is MNHNS, CDR2 SASEGT. The V and J ends lost 2 bases and 7 bases respectively, with 15 bases between them. The CDR3 extends over 14 amino acids. CDR3 in DNA: TGTGCCAGCAGTGAACAGGCCGCGGGGAGGGAGCAGTACTTC. This encodes CASSEQAAGREQYF.

This clone appeared a few times. J is TRBJ2-6 and V is TRBV2; perhaps TRBD1 as D (6 bases). The CDR3 extends over 15 amino acids. V was pared by 7 bases and J by 3 bases, with 13 bases between. Germline CDR1 is SNHLY and CDR2 is FYNNEI. Written as DNA, the CDR3 is TGTGCCAGCAACCCGGGACATATTGGGGCCAACGTCCTGACTTTC. It translates to CASNPGHIGANVLTF.

This clone has just a few counts. The chain is built from TRBV3-1 (or the pseudogene TRBV3-2) and TRBJ2-1; 14 bases align to TRBD2. V gave up 3 bases and J gave up 2 bases; unmatched junction bases: 6. The CDR3 loop spans 18 amino acids. Germline V gene sequence: CDR1 LGHDT, CDR2 YNNKEL (reference sequence). CDR3 in amino acids: CASSHGLAGGLTYNEQFF. CDR3 nucleotides: TGTGCCAGCAGCCACGGACTAGCGGGAGGTCTGACCTACAATGAGCAGTTCTTC.